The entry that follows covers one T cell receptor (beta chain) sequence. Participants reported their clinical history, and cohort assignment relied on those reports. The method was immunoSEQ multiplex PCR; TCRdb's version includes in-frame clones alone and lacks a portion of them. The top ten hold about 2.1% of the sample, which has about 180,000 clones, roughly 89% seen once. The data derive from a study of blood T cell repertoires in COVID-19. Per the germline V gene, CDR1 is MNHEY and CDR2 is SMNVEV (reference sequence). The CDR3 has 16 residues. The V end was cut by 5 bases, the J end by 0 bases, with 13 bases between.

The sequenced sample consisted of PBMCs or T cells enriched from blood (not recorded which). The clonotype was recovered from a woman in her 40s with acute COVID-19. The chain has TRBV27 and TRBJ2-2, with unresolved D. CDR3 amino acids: CASSTSDGANTGELFF. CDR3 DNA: TGTGCCAGCAGTACCTCAGACGGAGCGAACACCGGGGAGCTGTTTTTT.